One sample yielded the 15 T cell receptor beta chains listed below, sequenced in a study of blood T cells in healthy people across ages. Primed by a sample-barcoded 5' primer and a J-beta primer mix, a second PCR proceeded for roughly 7 to 12 cycles. TCRdb re-derived calls from the 5' RACE reads in MiXCR, one entry per CDR3 protein. Of approximately 1,700,000 distinct CDR3 sequences in the sample, 35% to 50% were seen once. The sequenced sample consisted of blood. These receptors came from a human donor in good health.

The V and J genes are TRBV20-1 and TRBJ1-1, with a weak D call TRBD1 (5 bases). Germline V gene data show CDR1 as DFQATT and CDR2 as SNEGSKA (reference sequence). The CDR3 has 16 residues. V was cut by 0 bases and J by 0 bases, with 14 bases left in between. The CDR3 protein is CSARDPSDIMNTEAFF. CDR3 nucleotide sequence: TGCAGTGCTAGAGATCCCTCGGACATCATGAACACTGAAGCTTTCTTT.

The V call is TRBV14, the J call TRBJ2-1, with D perhaps TRBD2 (5 bases). This CDR3 spans 15 amino acids. V was shortened by 3 bases and J by 7 bases, with 16 bases between the two germline ends. CDR1 and CDR2 from the germline V gene are SGHDN and FVKESK. In nucleotides, the CDR3 is TGTGCCAGCAGCCACTGGAGCCAGAGGAGGAATGAGCAGTTCTTC. Protein product: CASSHWSQRRNEQFF.

This clonotype was observed a few times. This rearrangement joins TRBV10-3 to TRBJ1-2, with D perhaps TRBD1 (6 bases). Trimming cost V 3 bases and J 5 bases, with 7 bases left between them. Germline V gene data show CDR1 as ENHRY and CDR2 as SYGVKD. There are 12 residues in the CDR3. The CDR3 reads CAISEQGYGYTF. CDR3 coding DNA: TGTGCCATCAGTGAACAGGGTTATGGCTACACCTTC.

V is TRBV12-3 or TRBV12-4 and J is TRBJ2-5; no clear D gene. This CDR3 is 13 amino acids long. Deletions cut 3 bases from V and 8 bases from J, with 13 bases between. CDR3 in amino acids: CASSFGPGVTQYF. The CDR3 DNA reads as TGTGCCAGCAGTTTTGGCCCCGGAGTTACCCAGTACTTC.

The chain combines TRBV7-9 with TRBJ2-6; D unresolved. Germline-derived CDR1 and CDR2 are SEHNR and FQNEAQ (reference sequence). The CDR3 runs to 12 residues. Trimming pared 5 bases from V and 8 bases from J, leaving 7 bases between. The CDR3 nucleotides are TGTGCCAGCAGCGTAAAAACCAACGTCCTGACTTTC. Amino acids: CASSVKTNVLTF.

A few counts support this clonotype. A junction boundary mismatches the germline segment, possibly from a read error. The chain couples TRBV28 to TRBJ2-1; possible D gene TRBD2, 6 bases. CDR1 is MDHEN and CDR2 is SYDVKM in the germline V gene. The CDR3 runs to 13 residues. The DNA for the CDR3 is TGTGCCGGCAGTCTAGCGCTTCCCAATGAGCAGTTCTTC. Its translation: CAGSLALPNEQFF. The whole variable domain, filled in from reference TRBV28 and TRBJ2-1, reads DVKVTQSSRYLVKRTGEKVFLECVQDMDHENMFWYRQDPGLGLRLIYFSYDVKMKEKGDIPEGYSVSREKKERFSLILESASTNQTSMYLCAGSLALPNEQFFGPGTRLTVL.

The chain carries TRBV5-1 and TRBJ1-1, with D unresolved. Deletions cut 4 bases from V and 2 bases from J, with 12 bases between. Germline V lookup: CDR1 SGHRS, CDR2 YFSETQ. This CDR3 has 14 amino acids. This CDR3 is CASSLGPDNTEAFF. As DNA, the CDR3 is TGCGCCAGCAGCCTAGGGCCCGACAACACTGAAGCTTTCTTT.

The chain has TRBV24-1 and TRBJ2-2; unclear D gene. The germline CDR1 and CDR2 sequences are KGHDR and SFDVKD. Trimming stripped 5 bases from V and 6 bases from J, with 3 bases between. This CDR3 region has 11 residues. The CDR3 is CATSGSGELFF. The CDR3 DNA is TGTGCCACCAGTGGATCCGGGGAGCTGTTTTTT.

This clonotype came up many times. The rearrangement links TRBV12-3 or TRBV12-4 to TRBJ2-3, with D unresolved. Trimming left V 2 bases short and J 5 bases short, with 5 bases between. There are 12 residues in the CDR3. The CDR3 here is CASSLIEDTQYF. In nucleotides, the CDR3 is TGTGCCAGCAGTTTAATTGAAGATACGCAGTATTTT.

The table lists this clonotype with a few counts. The J gene is TRBJ2-3, the V gene TRBV4-3; the D is unclear. The CDR3 is made up of 16 amino acids. Trimming shortened V by 4 bases and J by 6 bases, and 20 bases separated the two germline ends. Germline CDR1 LGHNA, CDR2 YSLEER. Here the CDR3 reads CASSPRLSSATDTQYF. The CDR3, as DNA: TGCGCCAGCAGCCCCCGCCTTAGTTCGGCGACGGATACGCAGTATTTT.

This clonotype was detected a few times. This rearrangement joins TRBV6-2 or TRBV6-3 to TRBJ2-7, with 7 bases identical to TRBD1. Germline CDR1 reads MNHEY; CDR2 reads SVGEGT. The CDR3 is made up of 14 amino acids. The J segment lost 7 bases and the V segment lost 6 bases, leaving 12 bases of the junction unmatched. In nucleotides, the CDR3 is TGTGCCAGCAGAACCCCTCAGGGGGTGTGGGAGCAGTACTTC. Protein product: CASRTPQGVWEQYF.

This clonotype has more than one count but fewer than ten. This chain links TRBV28 with TRBJ2-7, with D possibly TRBD2 on 5 matching bases. Trimming pared 8 bases from V and 3 bases from J, leaving 14 bases between. The CDR3 has 13 residues. Germline V gene data show CDR1 as MDHEN and CDR2 as SYDVKM. The CDR3: CASRRGFVYEQYF. DNA of the CDR3: TGTGCCAGCCGCCGGGGTTTTGTCTACGAGCAGTACTTC.

This clonotype was recorded once. The J gene is TRBJ1-4, the V gene TRBV6-6; TRBD1 matches 9 bases. The J segment lost 6 bases and the V segment lost 4 bases, leaving 6 bases of the junction unmatched. Germline V CDR1 and CDR2: MNHNY, SVGAGI (reference sequence). This CDR3 has 15 residues. CDR3: CASSFTGTGHEKLFF. The DNA for the CDR3 is TGTGCCAGCAGTTTCACCGGGACAGGGCATGAAAAACTGTTTTTT.

This chain uses TRBV19 with TRBJ2-4; D ambiguous. The CDR3 extends over 12 amino acids. With 6 bases removed from V and 8 bases from J, the gap between germline ends came to 11 bases. The germline CDR1 and CDR2 sequences are LNHDA and SQIVND (reference sequence). The CDR3 sequence: CASSGRGDIQYF. For the CDR3, the DNA is TGTGCCAGTAGCGGCCGAGGAGACATTCAGTACTTC.

This clonotype was seen at least ten times. This chain joins TRBV7-3 and TRBJ2-1, with 10 bases that match TRBD2. Germline values: CDR1 SGHTA, CDR2 FQGTGA. V was clipped by 5 bases and J by 3 bases; unmatched bases: 4. The CDR3 has 15 amino acids. The CDR3, as DNA: TGTGCCAGCAGCATCTCTAGCGGGGGCTACAATGAGCAGTTCTTC. It specifies CASSISSGGYNEQFF.